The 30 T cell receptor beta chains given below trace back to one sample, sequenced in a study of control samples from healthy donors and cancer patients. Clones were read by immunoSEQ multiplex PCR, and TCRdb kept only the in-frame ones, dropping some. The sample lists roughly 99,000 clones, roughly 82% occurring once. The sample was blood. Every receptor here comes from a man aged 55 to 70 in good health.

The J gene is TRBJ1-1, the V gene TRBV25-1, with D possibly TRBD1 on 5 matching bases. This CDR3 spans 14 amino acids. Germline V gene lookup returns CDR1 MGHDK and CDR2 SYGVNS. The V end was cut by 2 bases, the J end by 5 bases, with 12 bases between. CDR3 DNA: TGTGCCAGCAGTGAAAAAACAGGTGGTACTGAAGCTTTCTTT. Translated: CASSEKTGGTEAFF.

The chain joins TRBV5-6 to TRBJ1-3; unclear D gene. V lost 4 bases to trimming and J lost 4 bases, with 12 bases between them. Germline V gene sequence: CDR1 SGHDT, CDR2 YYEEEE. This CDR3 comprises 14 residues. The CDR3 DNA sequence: TGTGCCAGCAGCGGAGGGTTTGCAGGAAACACCATATATTTT. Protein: CASSGGFAGNTIYF.

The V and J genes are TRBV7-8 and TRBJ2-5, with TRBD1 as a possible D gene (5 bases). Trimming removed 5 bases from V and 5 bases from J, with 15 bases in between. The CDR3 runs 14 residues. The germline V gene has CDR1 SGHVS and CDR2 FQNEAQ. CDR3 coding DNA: TGTGCCAGCAGCCTTCAGGGCGTTAGGGAGACCCAGTACTTC. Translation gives CASSLQGVRETQYF.

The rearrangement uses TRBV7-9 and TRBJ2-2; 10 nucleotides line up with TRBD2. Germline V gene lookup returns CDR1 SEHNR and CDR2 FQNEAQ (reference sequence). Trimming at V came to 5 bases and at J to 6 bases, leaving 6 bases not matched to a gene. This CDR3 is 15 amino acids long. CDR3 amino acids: CASSESGGGAGELFF. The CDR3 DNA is TGTGCCAGCAGCGAAAGCGGGGGGGGTGCCGGGGAGCTGTTTTTT.

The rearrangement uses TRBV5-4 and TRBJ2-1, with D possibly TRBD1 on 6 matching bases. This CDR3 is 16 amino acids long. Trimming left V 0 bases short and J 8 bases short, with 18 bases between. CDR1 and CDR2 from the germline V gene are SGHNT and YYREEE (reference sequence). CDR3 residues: CASSLAAGVSIDEQFF. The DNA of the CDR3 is TGTGCCAGCAGCTTGGCCGCAGGGGTCTCGATCGATGAGCAGTTCTTC.

The DNA for the CDR3 is TGTGCCAGCAGTTCAACCGGGACAGCCTACAATGAGCAGTTCTTC. Encoded protein: CASSSTGTAYNEQFF. The V call is TRBV6-2 or TRBV6-3, the J call TRBJ2-1; 7 bases fit TRBD1. Germline CDR1 reads MNHEY; CDR2 reads SVGEGT. CDR3 length equals 15 residues. With V trimmed by 4 bases and J by 2 bases, 5 bases remained unmatched.

The CDR3 spells CASSQPRDGEQFF. For the CDR3, the DNA is TGTGCCAGCAGCCAACCCCGGGACGGCGAGCAGTTCTTC. V and J are TRBV6-5 and TRBJ2-1; D tentatively fits TRBD1 or TRBD2 (5 bases each). The CDR3 loop spans 13 amino acids. V was trimmed by 6 bases and J by 10 bases, leaving 16 bases between them. Germline CDR1 is MNHEY and CDR2 is SVGAGI.

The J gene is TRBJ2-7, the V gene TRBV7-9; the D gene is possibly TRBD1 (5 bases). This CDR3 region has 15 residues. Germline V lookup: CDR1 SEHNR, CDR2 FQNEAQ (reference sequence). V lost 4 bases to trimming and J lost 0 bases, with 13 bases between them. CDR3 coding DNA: TGTGCCAGCAGCTCCACGGACATTAACTCCTACGAGCAGTACTTC. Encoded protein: CASSSTDINSYEQYF.

The CDR3 nucleotides read TGCAGTGCTAGTTCAATGAGTAACACTGAAGCTTTCTTT. This encodes CSASSMSNTEAFF. The chain employs TRBV20-1 and TRBJ1-1; unclear D gene. In germline, CDR1 is DFQATT, CDR2 SNEGSKA (reference sequence). V lost 3 bases and J lost 2, with 10 bases in between. CDR3 length: 13 amino acids.

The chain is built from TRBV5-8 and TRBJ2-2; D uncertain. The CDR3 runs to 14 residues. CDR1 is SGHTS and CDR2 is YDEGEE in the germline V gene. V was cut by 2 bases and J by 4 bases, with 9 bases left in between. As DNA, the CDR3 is TGTGCCAGCAGCTTTATCCCGGGCACCGGGGAGCTGTTTTTT. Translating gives CASSFIPGTGELFF.

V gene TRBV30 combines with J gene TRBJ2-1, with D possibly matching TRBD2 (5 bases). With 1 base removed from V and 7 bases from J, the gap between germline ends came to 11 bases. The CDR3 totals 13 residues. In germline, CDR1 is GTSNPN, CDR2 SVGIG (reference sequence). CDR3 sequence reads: CAWSETNKNEQFF. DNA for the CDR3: TGTGCCTGGAGTGAGACTAACAAGAATGAGCAGTTCTTC.

The chain's CDR3 is CASSQVRVFGTEAFF. The CDR3, as DNA: TGCGCCAGCAGCCAAGTAAGGGTCTTCGGCACTGAAGCTTTCTTT. The chain combines TRBV4-1 with TRBJ1-1; D ambiguous. Germline V gene sequence: CDR1 MGHRA, CDR2 YSYEKL. The CDR3 has 15 residues. Deletions cut 1 base from V and 4 bases from J, with 13 bases between.

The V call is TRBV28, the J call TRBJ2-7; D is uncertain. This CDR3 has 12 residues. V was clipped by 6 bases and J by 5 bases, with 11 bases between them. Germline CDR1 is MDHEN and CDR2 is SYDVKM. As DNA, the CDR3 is TGTGCCAGCAGCCTGACCCCCCACGAGCAGTACTTC. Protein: CASSLTPHEQYF.

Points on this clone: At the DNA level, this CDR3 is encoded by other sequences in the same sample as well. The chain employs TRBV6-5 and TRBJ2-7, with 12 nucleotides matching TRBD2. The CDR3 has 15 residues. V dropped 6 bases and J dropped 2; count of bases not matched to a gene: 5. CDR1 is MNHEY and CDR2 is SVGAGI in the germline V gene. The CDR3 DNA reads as TGTGCCAGCAGCGTTTCTAGCGGGGGGGCCTACGAGCAGTACTTC. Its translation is CASSVSSGGAYEQYF.

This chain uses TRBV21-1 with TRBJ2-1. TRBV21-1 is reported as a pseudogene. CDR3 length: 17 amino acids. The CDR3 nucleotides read TGTGCCAGCAGCAAAGTAGGCAGTGTCATCTCCTACAATGAGCAGTTCTTC. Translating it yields CASSKVGSVISYNEQFF.

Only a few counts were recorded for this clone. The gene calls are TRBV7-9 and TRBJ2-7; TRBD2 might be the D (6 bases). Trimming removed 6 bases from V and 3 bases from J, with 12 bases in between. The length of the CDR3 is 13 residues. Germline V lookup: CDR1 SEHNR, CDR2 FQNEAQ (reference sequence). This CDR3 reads CASSLGLRYEQYF. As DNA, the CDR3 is TGTGCCAGCAGTCTGGGACTTCGCTACGAGCAGTACTTC.

The CDR3 sequence is CASSGGQRSYEQYF. The DNA for the CDR3 is TGTGCCAGCAGCGGGGGACAGCGCTCCTACGAGCAGTACTTC. The V call is TRBV7-9, the J call TRBJ2-7, with 7 bases identical to TRBD1. V shed 5 bases, J shed 0 bases, and the junction held 4 bases outside the gene matches. CDR3 length equals 14 residues. CDR1 is SEHNR and CDR2 is FQNEAQ in the germline V gene (reference sequence).

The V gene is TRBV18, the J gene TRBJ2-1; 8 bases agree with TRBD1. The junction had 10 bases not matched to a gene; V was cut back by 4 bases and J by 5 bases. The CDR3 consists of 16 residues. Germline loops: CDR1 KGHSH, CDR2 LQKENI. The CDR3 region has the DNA TGTGCCAGCTCACAAGAGCAGGGGGCGAACGACAATGAGCAGTTCTTC. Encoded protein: CASSQEQGANDNEQFF.

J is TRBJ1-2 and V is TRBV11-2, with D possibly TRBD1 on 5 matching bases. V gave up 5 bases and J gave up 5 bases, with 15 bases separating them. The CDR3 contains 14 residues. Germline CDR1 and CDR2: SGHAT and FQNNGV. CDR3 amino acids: CASSPGTGIYGYTF. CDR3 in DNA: TGTGCCAGCAGCCCCGGGACTGGGATATATGGCTACACCTTC.

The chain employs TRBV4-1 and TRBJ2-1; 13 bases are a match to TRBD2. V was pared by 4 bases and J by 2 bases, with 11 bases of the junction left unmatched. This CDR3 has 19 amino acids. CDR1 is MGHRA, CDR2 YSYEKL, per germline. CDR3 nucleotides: TGCGCCAGCAGCCCGAACTTATTTGGACTAGCGGGGGCCTACAATGAGCAGTTCTTC. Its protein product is CASSPNLFGLAGAYNEQFF.

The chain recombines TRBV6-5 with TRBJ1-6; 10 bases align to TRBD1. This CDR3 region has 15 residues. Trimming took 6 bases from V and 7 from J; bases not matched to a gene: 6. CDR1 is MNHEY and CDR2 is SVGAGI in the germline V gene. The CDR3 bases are TGTGCCAGCAGGGGGGGACAGGGGCTCAATTCACCCCTCCACTTT. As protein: CASRGGQGLNSPLHF.

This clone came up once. CDR3 region: CASSLAAVGGSYEQYF. Written as DNA, the CDR3 is TGTGCCAGCAGCTTGGCGGCGGTGGGGGGTTCCTACGAGCAGTACTTC. This chain links TRBV5-4 with TRBJ2-7, with a tentative D call TRBD2 (6 bases). Between the trimmed V and J ends, which lost 0 bases and 1 base, there was a span of 14 bases. The CDR3 spans 16 residues. Germline V gives CDR1 SGHNT, CDR2 YYREEE (reference sequence).

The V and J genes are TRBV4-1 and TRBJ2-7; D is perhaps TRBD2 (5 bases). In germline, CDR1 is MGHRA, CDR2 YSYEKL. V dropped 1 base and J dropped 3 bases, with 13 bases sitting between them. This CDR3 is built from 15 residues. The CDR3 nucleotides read TGCGCCAGCAGCCAAGGTGGCCTAGCACGCTACGAGCAGTACTTC. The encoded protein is CASSQGGLARYEQYF.

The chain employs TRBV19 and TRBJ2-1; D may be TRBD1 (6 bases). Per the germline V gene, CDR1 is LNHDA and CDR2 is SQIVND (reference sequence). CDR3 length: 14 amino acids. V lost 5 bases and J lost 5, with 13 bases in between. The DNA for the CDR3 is TGTGCCAGTAGTTTGGGTGGGACAAACAATGAGCAGTTCTTC. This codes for CASSLGGTNNEQFF.

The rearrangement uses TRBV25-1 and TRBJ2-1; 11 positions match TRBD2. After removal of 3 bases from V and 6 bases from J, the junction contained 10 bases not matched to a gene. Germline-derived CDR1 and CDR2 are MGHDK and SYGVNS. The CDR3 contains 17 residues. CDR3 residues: CASSEASGRPSGNEQFF. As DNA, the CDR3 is TGTGCCAGCAGTGAGGCTAGCGGGAGGCCCTCTGGCAATGAGCAGTTCTTC. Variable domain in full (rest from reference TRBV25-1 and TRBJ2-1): EADIYQTPRYLVIGTGKKITLECSQTMGHDKMYWYQQDPGMELHLIHYSYGVNSTEKGDLSSESTVSRIRTEHFPLTLESARPSHTSQYLCASSEASGRPSGNEQFFGPGTRLTVL.

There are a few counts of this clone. CDR3 loop: CASRSGTDAYEQYF. CDR3 nucleotides: TGCGCCAGCAGATCCGGGACAGATGCCTACGAGCAGTACTTC. The chain joins TRBV10-1 to TRBJ2-7; 7 bases agree with TRBD1. The CDR3 sequence is 14 residues long. Trimming took 6 bases from V and 2 from J; bases not matched to a gene: 7. From germline, CDR1 is WNHNN and CDR2 SYGVQD (reference sequence).

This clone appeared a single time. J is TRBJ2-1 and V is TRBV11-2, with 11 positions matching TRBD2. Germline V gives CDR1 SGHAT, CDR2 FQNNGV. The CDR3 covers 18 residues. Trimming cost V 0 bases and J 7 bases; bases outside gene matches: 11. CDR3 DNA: TGTGCCAGCAGCTTAGATTACCACCCTAGCGGGGGGTTGAATGAGCAGTTCTTC. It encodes CASSLDYHPSGGLNEQFF.

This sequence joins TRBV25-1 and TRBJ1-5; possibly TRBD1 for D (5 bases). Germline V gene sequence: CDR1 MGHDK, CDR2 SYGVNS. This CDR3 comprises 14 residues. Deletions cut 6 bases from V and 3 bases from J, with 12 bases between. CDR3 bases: TGTGCCAGCAGCTGGACGGGGGACAATCAGCCCCAGCATTTT. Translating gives CASSWTGDNQPQHF.

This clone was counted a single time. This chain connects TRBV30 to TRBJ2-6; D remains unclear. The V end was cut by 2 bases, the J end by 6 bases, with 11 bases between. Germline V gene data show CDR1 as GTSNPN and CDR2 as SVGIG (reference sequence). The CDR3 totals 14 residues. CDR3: CAWSQAVKANVLTF. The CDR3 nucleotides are TGTGCCTGGAGTCAGGCAGTTAAGGCCAACGTCCTGACTTTC.

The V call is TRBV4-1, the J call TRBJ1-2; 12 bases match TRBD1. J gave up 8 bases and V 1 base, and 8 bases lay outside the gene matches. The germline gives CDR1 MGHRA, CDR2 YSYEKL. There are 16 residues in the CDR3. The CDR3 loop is CASSQGVGTGGHGYTF. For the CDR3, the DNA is TGCGCCAGCAGCCAAGGAGTAGGGACAGGGGGCCACGGCTACACCTTC.